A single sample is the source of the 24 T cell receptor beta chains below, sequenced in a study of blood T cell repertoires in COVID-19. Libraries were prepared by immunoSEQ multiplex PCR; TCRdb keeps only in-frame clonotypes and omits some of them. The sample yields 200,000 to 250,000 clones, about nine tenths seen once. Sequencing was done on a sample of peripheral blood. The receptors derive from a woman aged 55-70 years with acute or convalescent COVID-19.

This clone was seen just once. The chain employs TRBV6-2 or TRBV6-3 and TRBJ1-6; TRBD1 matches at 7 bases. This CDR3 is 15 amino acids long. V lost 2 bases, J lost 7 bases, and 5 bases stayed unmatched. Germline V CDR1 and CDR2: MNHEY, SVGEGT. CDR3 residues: CASSYRTGRNSPLHF. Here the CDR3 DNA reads TGTGCCAGCAGTTACAGGACAGGACGGAATTCACCCCTCCACTTT.

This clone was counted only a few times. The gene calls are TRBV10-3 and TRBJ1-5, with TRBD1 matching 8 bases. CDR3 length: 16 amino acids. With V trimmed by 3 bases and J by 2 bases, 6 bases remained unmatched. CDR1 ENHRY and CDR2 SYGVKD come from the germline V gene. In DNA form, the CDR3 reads TGTGCCATCAGTGAATCCGACAGGGGCGGCAATCAGCCCCAGCATTTT. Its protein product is CAISESDRGGNQPQHF.

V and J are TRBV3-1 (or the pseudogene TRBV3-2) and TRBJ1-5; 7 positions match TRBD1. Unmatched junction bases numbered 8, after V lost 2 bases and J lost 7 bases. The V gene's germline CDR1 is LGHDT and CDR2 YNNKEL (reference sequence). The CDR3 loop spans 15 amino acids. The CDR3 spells CASSQHLGGEQPQHF. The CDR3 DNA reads TGTGCCAGCAGCCAACATTTAGGGGGCGAACAGCCCCAGCATTTT.

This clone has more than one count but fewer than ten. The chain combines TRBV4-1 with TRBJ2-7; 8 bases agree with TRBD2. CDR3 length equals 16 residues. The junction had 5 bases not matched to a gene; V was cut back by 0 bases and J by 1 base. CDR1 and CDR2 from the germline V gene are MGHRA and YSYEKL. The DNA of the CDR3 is TGCGCCAGCAGCCAAGATCTCACTAGCGGTTCCTACGAGCAGTACTTC. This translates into CASSQDLTSGSYEQYF.

This CDR3 is CATSARGRGDTQYF. The CDR3 DNA reads as TGTGCCACCAGTGCTCGAGGGCGCGGAGATACGCAGTATTTT. The J gene is TRBJ2-3, the V gene TRBV24-1; perhaps TRBD2 as D (5 bases). This CDR3 is 14 amino acids long. Germline V gene sequence: CDR1 KGHDR, CDR2 SFDVKD. V was pared by 5 bases and J by 5 bases, with 13 bases between.

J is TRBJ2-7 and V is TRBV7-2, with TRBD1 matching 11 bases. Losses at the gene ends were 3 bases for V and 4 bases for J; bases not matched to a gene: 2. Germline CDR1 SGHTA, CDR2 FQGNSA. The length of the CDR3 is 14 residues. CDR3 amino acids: CASSLDRGLYEQYF. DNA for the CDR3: TGTGCCAGCAGCTTGGACAGGGGGCTGTACGAGCAGTACTTC.

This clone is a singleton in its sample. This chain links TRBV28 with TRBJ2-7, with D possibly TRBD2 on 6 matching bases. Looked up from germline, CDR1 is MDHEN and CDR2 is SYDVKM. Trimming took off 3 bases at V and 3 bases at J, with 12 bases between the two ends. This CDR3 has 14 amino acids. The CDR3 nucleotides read TGTGCCAGCAGTTTTGGGGGGTTGGTCTACGAGCAGTACTTC. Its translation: CASSFGGLVYEQYF.

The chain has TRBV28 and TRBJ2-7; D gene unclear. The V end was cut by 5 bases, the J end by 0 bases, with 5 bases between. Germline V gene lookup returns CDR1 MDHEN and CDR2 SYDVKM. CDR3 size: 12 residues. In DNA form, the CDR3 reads TGTGCCAGCAGTCCGAGCTCCTACGAGCAGTACTTC. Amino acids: CASSPSSYEQYF.

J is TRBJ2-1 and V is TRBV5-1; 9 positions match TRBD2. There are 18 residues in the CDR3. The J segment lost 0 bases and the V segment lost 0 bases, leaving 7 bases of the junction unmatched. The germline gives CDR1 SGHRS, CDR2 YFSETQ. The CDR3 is CASSLALAGFLSYNEQFF. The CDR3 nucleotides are TGCGCCAGCAGCTTGGCACTAGCGGGCTTTCTCTCCTACAATGAGCAGTTCTTC.

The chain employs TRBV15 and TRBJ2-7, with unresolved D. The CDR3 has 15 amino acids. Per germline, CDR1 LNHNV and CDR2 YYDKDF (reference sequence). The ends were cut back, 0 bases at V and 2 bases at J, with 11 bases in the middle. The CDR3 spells CATSRDLAAAYEQYF. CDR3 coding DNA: TGTGCCACCAGCAGAGATCTGGCGGCAGCCTACGAGCAGTACTTC. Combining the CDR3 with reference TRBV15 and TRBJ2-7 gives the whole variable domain DAMVIQNPRYQVTQFGKPVTLSCSQTLNHNVMYWYQQKSSQAPKLLFHYYDKDFNNEADTPDNFQSRRPNTSFCFLDIRSPGLGDTAMYLCATSRDLAAAYEQYFGPGTRLTVT.

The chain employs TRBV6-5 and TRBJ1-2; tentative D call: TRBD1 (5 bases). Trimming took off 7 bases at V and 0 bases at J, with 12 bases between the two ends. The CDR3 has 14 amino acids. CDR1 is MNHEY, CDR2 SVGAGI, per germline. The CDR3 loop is CASIRPGANYGYTF. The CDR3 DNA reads TGTGCCAGCATTCGGCCGGGGGCTAACTATGGCTACACCTTC.

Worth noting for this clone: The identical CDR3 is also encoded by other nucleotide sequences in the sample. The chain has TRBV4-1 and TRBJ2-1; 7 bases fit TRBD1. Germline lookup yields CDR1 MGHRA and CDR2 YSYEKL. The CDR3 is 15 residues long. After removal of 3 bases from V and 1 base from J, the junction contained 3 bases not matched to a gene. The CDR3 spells CASSQRQGSYNEQFF. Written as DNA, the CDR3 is TGCGCCAGCAGCCAGAGACAGGGTTCCTACAATGAGCAGTTCTTC.

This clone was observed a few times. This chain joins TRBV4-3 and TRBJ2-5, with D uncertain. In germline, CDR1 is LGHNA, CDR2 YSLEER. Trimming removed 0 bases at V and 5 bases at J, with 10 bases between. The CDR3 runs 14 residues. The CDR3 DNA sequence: TGCGCCAGCAGCCAAGATCTGGGCCGGGAGACCCAGTACTTC. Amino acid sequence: CASSQDLGRETQYF.

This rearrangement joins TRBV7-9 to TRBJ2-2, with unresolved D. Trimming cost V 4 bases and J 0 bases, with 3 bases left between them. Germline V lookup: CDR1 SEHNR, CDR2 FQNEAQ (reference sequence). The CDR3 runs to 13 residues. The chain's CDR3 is CASSSTNTGELFF. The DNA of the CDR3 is TGTGCCAGCAGCTCTACGAACACCGGGGAGCTGTTTTTT.

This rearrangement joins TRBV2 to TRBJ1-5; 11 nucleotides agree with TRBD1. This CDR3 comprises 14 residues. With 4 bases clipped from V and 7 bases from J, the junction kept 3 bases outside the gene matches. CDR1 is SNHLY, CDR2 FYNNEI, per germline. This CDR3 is CASSADRGPQPQHF. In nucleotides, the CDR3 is TGTGCCAGCAGTGCGGACAGGGGGCCCCAGCCCCAGCATTTT.

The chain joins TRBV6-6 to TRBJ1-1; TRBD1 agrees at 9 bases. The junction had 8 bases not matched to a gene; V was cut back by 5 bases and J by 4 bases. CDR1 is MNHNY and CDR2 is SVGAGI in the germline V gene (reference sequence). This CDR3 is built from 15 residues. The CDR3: CASSLSGQGTTEAFF. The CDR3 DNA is TGTGCCAGCAGTCTATCGGGACAGGGAACCACTGAAGCTTTCTTT.

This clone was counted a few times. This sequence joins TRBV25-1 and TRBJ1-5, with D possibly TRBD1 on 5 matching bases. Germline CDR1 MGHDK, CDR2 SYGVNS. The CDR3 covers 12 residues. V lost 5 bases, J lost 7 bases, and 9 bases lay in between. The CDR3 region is CASSRQGQPQHF. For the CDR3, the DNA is TGTGCCAGCAGTAGGCAGGGACAGCCCCAGCATTTT.

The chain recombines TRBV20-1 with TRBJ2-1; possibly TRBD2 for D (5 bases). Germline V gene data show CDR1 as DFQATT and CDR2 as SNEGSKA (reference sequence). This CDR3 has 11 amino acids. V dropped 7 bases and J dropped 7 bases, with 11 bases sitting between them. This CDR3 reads CSGSGRNEQFF. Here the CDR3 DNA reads TGCAGTGGGTCGGGGAGAAATGAGCAGTTCTTC.

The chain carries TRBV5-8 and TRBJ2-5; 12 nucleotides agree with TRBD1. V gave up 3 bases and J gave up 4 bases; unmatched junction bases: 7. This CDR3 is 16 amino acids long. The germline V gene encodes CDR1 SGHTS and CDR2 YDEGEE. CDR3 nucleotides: TGTGCCAGCAGCTGGGGACAGGGGGCCAAAAGAGAGACCCAGTACTTC. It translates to CASSWGQGAKRETQYF.

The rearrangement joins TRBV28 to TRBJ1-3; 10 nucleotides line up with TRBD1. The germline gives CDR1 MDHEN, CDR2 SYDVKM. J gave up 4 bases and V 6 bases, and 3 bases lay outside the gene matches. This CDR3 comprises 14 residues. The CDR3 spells CASRRTGGGNTIYF. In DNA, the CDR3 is TGTGCCAGCAGGAGGACAGGGGGAGGAAACACCATATATTTT.

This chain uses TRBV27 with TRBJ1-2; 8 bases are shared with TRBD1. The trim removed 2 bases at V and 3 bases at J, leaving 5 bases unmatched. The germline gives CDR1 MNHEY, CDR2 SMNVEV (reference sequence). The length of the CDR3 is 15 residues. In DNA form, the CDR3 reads TGTGCCAGCAGTTTAGCGCAGGGGGCTTACTATGGCTACACCTTC. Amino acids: CASSLAQGAYYGYTF.

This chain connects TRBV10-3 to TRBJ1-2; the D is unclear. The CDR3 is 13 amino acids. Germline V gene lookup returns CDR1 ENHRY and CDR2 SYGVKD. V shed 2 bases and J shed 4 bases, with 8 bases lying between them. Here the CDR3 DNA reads TGTGCCATCAGTGAGGACTTTCTCTATGGCTACACCTTC. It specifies CAISEDFLYGYTF.

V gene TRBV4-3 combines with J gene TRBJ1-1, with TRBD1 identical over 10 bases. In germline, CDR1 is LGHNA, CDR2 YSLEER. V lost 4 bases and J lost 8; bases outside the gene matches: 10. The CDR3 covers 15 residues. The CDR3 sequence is CASSPGQGRGLEAFF. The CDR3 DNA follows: TGCGCCAGCAGCCCGGGACAGGGGAGGGGATTGGAAGCTTTCTTT.

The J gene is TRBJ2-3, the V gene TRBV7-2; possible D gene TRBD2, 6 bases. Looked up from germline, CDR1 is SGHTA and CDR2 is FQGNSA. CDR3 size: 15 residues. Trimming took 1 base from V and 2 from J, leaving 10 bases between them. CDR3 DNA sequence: TGTGCCAGCAGCTTAGACGGGACTTCCACAGATACGCAGTATTTT. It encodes CASSLDGTSTDTQYF.